This TCR beta chain stems from a study of CD8 T cells in Susac syndrome. Reverse transcription of 0.5 to 1 ug RNA was performed with random hexamers. TCR beta CDR3 was amplified by immunoSEQ multiplex PCR. This amplification extended across 54 Vbeta and 13 Jbeta segments. TCRdb re-analysed the immunoSEQ multiplex PCR reads in MiXCR, keeping a single row per CDR3 protein. The sample yields approximately 180,000 distinct CDR3 sequences, 90% to 96% seen once. Sequencing used CD4+ T cells from PBMCs. This clonotype was obtained from a human donor with multiple sclerosis.

The CDR3 here is CSGPGGSGYTF. DNA of the CDR3: TGCAGTGGGCCGGGGGGCTCTGGCTACACCTTC. The chain joins TRBV20-1 to TRBJ1-2; a possible D gene is TRBD1 (6 bases). The CDR3 consists of 11 residues. V was clipped by 7 bases and J by 7 bases, with 13 bases between them. Germline V gene sequence: CDR1 DFQATT, CDR2 SNEGSKA (reference sequence).